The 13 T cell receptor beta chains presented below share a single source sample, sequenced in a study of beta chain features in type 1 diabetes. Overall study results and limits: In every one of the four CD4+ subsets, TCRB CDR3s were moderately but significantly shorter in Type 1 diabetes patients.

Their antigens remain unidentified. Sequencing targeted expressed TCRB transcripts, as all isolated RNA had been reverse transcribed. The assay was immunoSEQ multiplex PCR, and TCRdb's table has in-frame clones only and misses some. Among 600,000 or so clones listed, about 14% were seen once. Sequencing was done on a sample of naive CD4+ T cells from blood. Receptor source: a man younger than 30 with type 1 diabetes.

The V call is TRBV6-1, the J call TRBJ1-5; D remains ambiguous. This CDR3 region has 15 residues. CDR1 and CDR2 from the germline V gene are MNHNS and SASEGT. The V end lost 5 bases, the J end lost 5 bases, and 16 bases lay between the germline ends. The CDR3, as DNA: TGTGCCAGCAGTAGGTCCGGGGATCTTTATCAGCCCCAGCATTTT. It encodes CASSRSGDLYQPQHF.

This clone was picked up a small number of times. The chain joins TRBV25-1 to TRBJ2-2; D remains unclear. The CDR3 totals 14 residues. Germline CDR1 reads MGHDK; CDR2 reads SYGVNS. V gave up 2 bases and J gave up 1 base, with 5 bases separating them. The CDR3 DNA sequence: TGTGCCAGCAGTGAAAATGTGAACACCGGGGAGCTGTTTTTT. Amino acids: CASSENVNTGELFF. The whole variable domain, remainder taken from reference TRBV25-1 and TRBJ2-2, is EADIYQTPRYLVIGTGKKITLECSQTMGHDKMYWYQQDPGMELHLIHYSYGVNSTEKGDLSSESTVSRIRTEHFPLTLESARPSHTSQYLCASSENVNTGELFFGEGSRLTVL.

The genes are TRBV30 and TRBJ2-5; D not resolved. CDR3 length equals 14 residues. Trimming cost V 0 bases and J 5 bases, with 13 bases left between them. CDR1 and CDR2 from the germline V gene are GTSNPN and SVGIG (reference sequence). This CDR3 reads CAWSVLRVGETQYF. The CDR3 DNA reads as TGTGCCTGGAGTGTTTTACGGGTTGGGGAGACCCAGTACTTC.

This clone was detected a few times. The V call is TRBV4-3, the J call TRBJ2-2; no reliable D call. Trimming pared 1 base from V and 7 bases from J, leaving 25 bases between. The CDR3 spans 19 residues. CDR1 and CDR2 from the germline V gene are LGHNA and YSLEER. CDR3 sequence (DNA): TGCGCCAGCAGCCAAGTCGTGGGCTTTTTAATGTTCTCGGGCGGGGAGCTGTTTTTT. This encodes CASSQVVGFLMFSGGELFF.

The CDR3 coding sequence is TGTGCCAGCCCCCGGGACAGTCTCCAAGAGACCCAGTACTTC. This encodes CASPRDSLQETQYF. The chain is built from TRBV9 and TRBJ2-5; 7 nucleotides agree with TRBD1. CDR3 length: 14 amino acids. Looked up from germline, CDR1 is SGDLS and CDR2 is YYNGEE. Unmatched junction bases numbered 7, after V lost 7 bases and J lost 1 base.

CDR3 residues: CASSQVARAVSYEQYF. DNA for the CDR3: TGTGCCAGCAGCCAAGTGGCCAGGGCCGTCTCCTACGAGCAGTACTTC. The chain couples TRBV4-2 to TRBJ2-7, with D possibly matching TRBD1 (5 bases). V lost 1 base and J lost 0, with 13 bases in between. The CDR3 has 16 residues. Germline-derived CDR1 and CDR2 are LGHNA and YNFKEQ.

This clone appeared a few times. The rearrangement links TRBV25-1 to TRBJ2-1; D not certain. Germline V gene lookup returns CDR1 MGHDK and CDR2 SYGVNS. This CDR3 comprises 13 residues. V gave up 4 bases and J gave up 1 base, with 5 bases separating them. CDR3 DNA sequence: TGTGCCAGCAGTGGTGGGTCCTACAATGAGCAGTTCTTC. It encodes CASSGGSYNEQFF.

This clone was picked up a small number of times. In nucleotides, the CDR3 is TGTGCCAGTCGGTCAGGGGGCAACATGAACACTGAAGCTTTCTTT. Its protein is CASRSGGNMNTEAFF. J is TRBJ1-1 and V is TRBV5-4; 8 nucleotides match TRBD1. The CDR3 has 15 residues. From germline, CDR1 is SGHNT and CDR2 YYREEE (reference sequence). Trimming at V came to 8 bases and at J to 0 bases, leaving 9 bases not matched to a gene.

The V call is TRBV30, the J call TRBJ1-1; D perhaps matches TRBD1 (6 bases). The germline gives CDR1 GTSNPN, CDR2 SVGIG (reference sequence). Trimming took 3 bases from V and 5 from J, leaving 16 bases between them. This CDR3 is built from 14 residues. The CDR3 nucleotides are TGTGCCTGGAGCCCTCCCGGGACAATTACTGAAGCTTTCTTT. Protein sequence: CAWSPPGTITEAFF.

The CDR3 region is CASSAWVSGTEAFF. In DNA, the CDR3 is TGTGCCAGCTCGGCTTGGGTGAGTGGCACTGAAGCTTTCTTT. This rearrangement joins TRBV27 to TRBJ1-1; D gene uncertain. Germline V gene data show CDR1 as MNHEY and CDR2 as SMNVEV (reference sequence). Trimming left V 8 bases short and J 4 bases short, with 17 bases between. The CDR3 is 14 amino acids.

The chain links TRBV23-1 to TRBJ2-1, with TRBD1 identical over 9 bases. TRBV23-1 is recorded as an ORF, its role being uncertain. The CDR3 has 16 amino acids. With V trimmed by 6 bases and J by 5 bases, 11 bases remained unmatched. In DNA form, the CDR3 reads TGCGCCAGCAGACCCCCGGGACAGGGATTTAACAATGAGCAGTTCTTC. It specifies CASRPPGQGFNNEQFF.

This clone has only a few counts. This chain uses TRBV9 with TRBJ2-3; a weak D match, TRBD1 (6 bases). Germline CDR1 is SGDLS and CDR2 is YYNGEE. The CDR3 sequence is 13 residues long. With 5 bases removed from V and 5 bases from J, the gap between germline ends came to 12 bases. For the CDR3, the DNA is TGTGCCAGCAGGACAGGTATGGAAGATACGCAGTATTTT. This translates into CASRTGMEDTQYF.

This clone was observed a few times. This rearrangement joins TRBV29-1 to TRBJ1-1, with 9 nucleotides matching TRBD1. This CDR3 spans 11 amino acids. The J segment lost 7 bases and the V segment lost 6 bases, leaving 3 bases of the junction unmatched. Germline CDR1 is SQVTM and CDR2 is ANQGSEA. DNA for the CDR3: TGCAGCGTGCGGACAGGGGATGAAGCTTTCTTT. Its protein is CSVRTGDEAFF.